This T cell receptor (beta chain) stems from a study of Graves' ophthalmopathy and Graves' hyperthyroidism. RNA transcripts served as template for amplifying TCR beta CDR3 sequences. Second-round multiplex PCR followed a first-round RT-PCR using HTBI primers. Each CDR3 protein is one row after TCRdb ran MiXCR on the multiplex PCR reads. The sample lists 400,000 or so distinct CDR3 sequences, over 15% occurring once. The sequenced material came from peripheral blood. The clonotype comes from a woman younger than 30 with stable Graves' hyperthyroidism.

The CDR3 loop is CASSRSRDAFYYGYTF. CDR3 nucleotides: TGTGCCAGCAGCCGATCCCGGGACGCTTTTTACTATGGCTACACCTTC. The chain is built from TRBV7-8 and TRBJ1-2, with D possibly being TRBD1 (5 bases). This CDR3 has 16 amino acids. Trimming left V 5 bases short and J 3 bases short, with 19 bases between. The germline V gene encodes CDR1 SGHVS and CDR2 FQNEAQ.